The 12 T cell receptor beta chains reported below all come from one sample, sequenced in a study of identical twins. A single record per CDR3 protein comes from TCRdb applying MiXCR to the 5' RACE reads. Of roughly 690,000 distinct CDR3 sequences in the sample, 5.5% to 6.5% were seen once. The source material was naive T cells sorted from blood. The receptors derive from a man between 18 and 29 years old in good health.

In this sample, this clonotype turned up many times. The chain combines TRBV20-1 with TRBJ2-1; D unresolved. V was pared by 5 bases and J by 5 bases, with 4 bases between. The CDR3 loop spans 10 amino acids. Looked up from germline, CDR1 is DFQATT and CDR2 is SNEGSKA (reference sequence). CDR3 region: CSASDNEQFF. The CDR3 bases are TGCAGTGCTTCCGACAATGAGCAGTTCTTC.

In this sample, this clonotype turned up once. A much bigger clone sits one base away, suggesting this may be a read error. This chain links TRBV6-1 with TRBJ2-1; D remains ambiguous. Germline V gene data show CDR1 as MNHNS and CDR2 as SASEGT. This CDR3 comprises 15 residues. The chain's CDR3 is CASSELSTVYNEQVF. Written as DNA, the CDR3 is TGTGCCAGCAGTGAATTGTCTACCGTCTACAATGAGCAGGTCTTC.

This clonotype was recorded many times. The CDR3 loop reads CASSVGGTDPKKLFF. For the CDR3, the DNA is TGTGCCAGCAGCGTAGGAGGTACAGACCCCAAAAAACTGTTTTTT. The chain couples TRBV9 to TRBJ1-4; D uncertain. The V and J ends lost 0 bases and 9 bases respectively, with 15 bases between them. The CDR3 consists of 15 residues. Germline V gene lookup returns CDR1 SGDLS and CDR2 YYNGEE.

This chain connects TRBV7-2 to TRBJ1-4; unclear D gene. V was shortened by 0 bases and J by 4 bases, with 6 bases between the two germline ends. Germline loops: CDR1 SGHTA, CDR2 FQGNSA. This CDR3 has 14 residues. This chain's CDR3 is CASSLARYNEKLFF. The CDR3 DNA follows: TGTGCCAGCAGCTTAGCGCGGTATAATGAAAAACTGTTTTTT.

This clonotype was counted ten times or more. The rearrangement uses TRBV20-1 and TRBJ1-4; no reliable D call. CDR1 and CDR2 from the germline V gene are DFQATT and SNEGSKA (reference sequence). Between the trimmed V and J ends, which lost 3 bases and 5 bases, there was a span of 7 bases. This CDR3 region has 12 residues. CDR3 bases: TGCAGTGCTAGGGGAGGGAATGAAAAACTGTTTTTT. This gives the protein CSARGGNEKLFF.

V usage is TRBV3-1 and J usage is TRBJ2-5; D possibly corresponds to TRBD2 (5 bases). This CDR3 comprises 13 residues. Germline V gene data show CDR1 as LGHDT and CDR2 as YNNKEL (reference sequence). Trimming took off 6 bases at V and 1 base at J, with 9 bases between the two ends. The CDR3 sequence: CASRAGLQETQYF. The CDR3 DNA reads TGTGCCAGCAGGGCGGGTCTCCAAGAGACCCAGTACTTC.

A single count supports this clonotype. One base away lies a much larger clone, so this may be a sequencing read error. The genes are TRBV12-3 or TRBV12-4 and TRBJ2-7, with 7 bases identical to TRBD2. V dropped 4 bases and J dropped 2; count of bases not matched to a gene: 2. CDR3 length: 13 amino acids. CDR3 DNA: TGTGCCAGCAGTTCTAGCGGTCCCTACGAGCAGTACTTC. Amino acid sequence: CASSSSGPYEQYF.

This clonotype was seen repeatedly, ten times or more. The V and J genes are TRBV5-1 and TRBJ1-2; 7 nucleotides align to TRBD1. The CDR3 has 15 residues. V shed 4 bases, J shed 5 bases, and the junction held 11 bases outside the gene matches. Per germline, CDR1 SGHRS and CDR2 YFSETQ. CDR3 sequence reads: CASSPGQSSLYGYTF. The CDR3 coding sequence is TGCGCCAGCAGCCCGGGACAGAGCAGCCTATATGGCTACACCTTC.

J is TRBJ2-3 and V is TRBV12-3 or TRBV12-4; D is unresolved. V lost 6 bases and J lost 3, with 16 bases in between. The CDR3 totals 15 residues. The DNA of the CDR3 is TGTGCCAGCAGCAACCTAGTTCTGAATACAGATACGCAGTATTTT. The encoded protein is CASSNLVLNTDTQYF.

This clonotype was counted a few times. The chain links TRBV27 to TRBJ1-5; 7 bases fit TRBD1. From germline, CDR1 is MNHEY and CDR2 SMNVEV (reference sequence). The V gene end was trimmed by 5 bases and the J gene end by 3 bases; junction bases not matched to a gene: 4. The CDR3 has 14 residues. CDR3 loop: CASSLTGYNQPQHF. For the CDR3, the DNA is TGTGCCAGCAGTCTGACAGGGTACAATCAGCCCCAGCATTTT.

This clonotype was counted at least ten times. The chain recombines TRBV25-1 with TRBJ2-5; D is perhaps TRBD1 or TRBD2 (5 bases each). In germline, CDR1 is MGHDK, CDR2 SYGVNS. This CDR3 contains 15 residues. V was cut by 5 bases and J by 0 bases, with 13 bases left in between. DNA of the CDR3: TGTGCCAGCAGTAAACTCACGGGACACCAAGAGACCCAGTACTTC. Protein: CASSKLTGHQETQYF.

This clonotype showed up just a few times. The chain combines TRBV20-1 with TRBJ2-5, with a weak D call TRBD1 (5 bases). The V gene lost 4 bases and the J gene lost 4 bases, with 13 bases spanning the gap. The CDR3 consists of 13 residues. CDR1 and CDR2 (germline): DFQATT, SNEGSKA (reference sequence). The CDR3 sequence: CSATPRAGETQYF. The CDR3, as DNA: TGCAGTGCTACCCCCAGGGCTGGAGAGACCCAGTACTTC.